One and the same sample provided the 20 T cell receptor beta chains below, sequenced in a study of T-cell memory formation after mild COVID-19. MiXCR, run by TCRdb on the 5' RACE reads, gives a single entry per CDR3 protein. In the table there are tens of thousands of distinct CDR3 sequences, approximately 7% of which are singletons. The sample was PBMCs or a T cell subset sorted from them (not recorded which). The receptors here all came from an adult who had mild COVID-19 (a few samples of this study predate the infection). Cell type and time point are not known.

This clonotype was detected a few times. This chain uses TRBV6-1 with TRBJ1-2; tentative D call: TRBD1 (6 bases). The CDR3 totals 17 residues. In germline, CDR1 is MNHNS, CDR2 SASEGT. Between the trimmed V and J ends, which lost 1 base and 0 bases, there was a span of 15 bases. The CDR3 spells CASSEDGAGAANYGYTF. The CDR3 nucleotides read TGTGCCAGCAGTGAAGATGGGGCGGGGGCGGCTAACTATGGCTACACCTTC.

This clonotype has a count of ten or more. The CDR3 sequence: CASTNRYNEQFF. CDR3 sequence (DNA): TGTGCCAGCACTAACAGATACAATGAGCAGTTCTTC. The chain carries TRBV12-3 or TRBV12-4 and TRBJ2-1; D gene ambiguous. The CDR3 is made up of 12 amino acids. V shed 7 bases and J shed 4 bases, with 8 bases lying between them.

This clonotype has at least ten counts. The chain combines TRBV4-3 with TRBJ2-7; unclear D gene. The CDR3 is 13 amino acids. Germline loops: CDR1 LGHNA, CDR2 YSLEER. V was shortened by 1 base and J by 3 bases, with 7 bases between the two germline ends. The CDR3 here is CASSQGHFYEQYF. Here the CDR3 DNA reads TGCGCCAGCAGCCAAGGGCACTTCTACGAGCAGTACTTC.

This clonotype was found many times. This chain joins TRBV30 and TRBJ2-5; D is perhaps TRBD2 (5 bases). Germline CDR1 GTSNPN, CDR2 SVGIG (reference sequence). V dropped 1 base and J dropped 0 bases, with 12 bases sitting between them. This CDR3 spans 15 amino acids. This CDR3 is CAWSGDYTYQETQYF. CDR3 coding DNA: TGTGCCTGGAGTGGCGACTACACCTACCAAGAGACCCAGTACTTC.

The chain uses TRBV4-1 and TRBJ2-1; D possibly uses TRBD1 or TRBD2 (5 bases each). The CDR3 is made up of 15 amino acids. The germline V gene has CDR1 MGHRA and CDR2 YSYEKL. V was pared by 4 bases and J by 8 bases, with 18 bases between. The CDR3 bases are TGCGCCAGCAGCCGCATGGGGGAGCAGGGCTATGAGCAGTTCTTC. This translates into CASSRMGEQGYEQFF.

This clonotype was detected many times. The chain couples TRBV3-1 to TRBJ1-1; 7 bases match TRBD1. There are 13 residues in the CDR3. CDR1 LGHDT and CDR2 YNNKEL come from the germline V gene (reference sequence). V was pared by 3 bases and J by 3 bases, with 1 base of the junction left unmatched. The CDR3 here is CASSHTGDTEAFF. CDR3 nucleotide sequence: TGTGCCAGCAGCCACACAGGGGACACTGAAGCTTTCTTT. Using reference TRBV3-1 and TRBJ1-1 for the parts outside the CDR3, the full variable domain is DTAVSQTPKYLVTQMGNDKSIKCEQNLGHDTMYWYKQDSKKFLKIMFSYNNKELIINETVPNRFSPKSPDKAHLNLHINSLELGDSAVYFCASSHTGDTEAFFGQGTRLTVV.

At least ten counts were recorded for this clonotype. V is TRBV15 and J is TRBJ2-5; D may be TRBD1 (6 bases). This CDR3 has 15 residues. Germline loops: CDR1 LNHNV, CDR2 YYDKDF (reference sequence). V was pared by 2 bases and J by 4 bases, with 14 bases between. Here the CDR3 reads CATSRTTGLGETQYF. CDR3 coding DNA: TGTGCCACCAGCAGAACTACAGGGCTAGGAGAGACCCAGTACTTC.

This clonotype was recorded a few times. V usage is TRBV19 and J usage is TRBJ2-7; D is undetermined. The V gene's germline CDR1 is LNHDA and CDR2 SQIVND (reference sequence). The CDR3 is made up of 16 amino acids. V lost 6 bases, J lost 2 bases, and 20 bases lay in between. CDR3 protein: CASSPYTTLSTYEQYF. The DNA for the CDR3 is TGTGCCAGTAGCCCCTACACGACCCTAAGCACCTACGAGCAGTACTTC.

This clonotype was seen many times. This sequence joins TRBV6-2 or TRBV6-3 and TRBJ2-1, with TRBD2 identical over 10 bases. CDR1 is MNHEY, CDR2 SVGEGT, per germline. The junction had 5 bases not matched to a gene; V was cut back by 0 bases and J by 9 bases. The length of the CDR3 is 15 residues. This chain's CDR3 is CASSYSSGLATEQFF. The CDR3 DNA reads as TGTGCCAGCAGTTACTCGTCGGGACTAGCGACTGAGCAGTTCTTC.

This clonotype came up many times. The rearrangement joins TRBV5-1 to TRBJ2-3; TRBD1 agrees at 9 bases. Looked up from germline, CDR1 is SGHRS and CDR2 is YFSETQ. The CDR3 contains 15 residues. The trim removed 0 bases at V and 5 bases at J, leaving 4 bases unmatched. Here the CDR3 reads CASSLGGQGRDTQYF. Written as DNA, the CDR3 is TGCGCCAGCAGCTTGGGGGGACAGGGTCGAGATACGCAGTATTTT.

The rearrangement uses TRBV12-3 or TRBV12-4 and TRBJ2-5, with 8 bases aligning to TRBD2. The length of the CDR3 is 14 residues. Trimming at V came to 4 bases and at J to 4 bases, leaving 5 bases not matched to a gene. For the CDR3, the DNA is TGTGCCAGCAGTTACCTAAGCGGGGGAGAGACCCAGTACTTC. It specifies CASSYLSGGETQYF.

This clonotype was counted many times. The chain couples TRBV11-3 to TRBJ2-7, with D maybe TRBD1 (5 bases). Germline-derived CDR1 and CDR2 are SGHNT and YENEEA. Trimming shortened V by 1 base and J by 3 bases, and 10 bases separated the two germline ends. The CDR3 length is 14 residues. The CDR3 sequence: CASSLASQGYEQYF. The CDR3 nucleotides read TGTGCCAGCAGCTTAGCCTCCCAGGGCTACGAGCAGTACTTC.

This clonotype has a count of ten or more. The chain is built from TRBV7-2 and TRBJ2-1; 13 positions agree with TRBD2. CDR1 SGHTA and CDR2 FQGNSA come from the germline V gene. This CDR3 spans 17 amino acids. Trimming took 1 base from V and 7 from J; bases not matched to a gene: 7. CDR3 region: CASSLVPLAGGPNEQFF. The CDR3 DNA sequence: TGTGCCAGCAGCTTAGTCCCACTAGCGGGAGGGCCGAATGAGCAGTTCTTC.

This clonotype was detected only a few times. At one end the junction does not follow the germline gene, possibly because of a read error. This sequence joins TRBV29-1 and TRBJ1-2, with D tentatively TRBD1 (5 bases). The CDR3 length is 11 residues. CDR1 and CDR2 from the germline V gene are SQVTM and ANQGSEA. As DNA, the CDR3 is TGCAGCGTTGGAGCCCTTCAGGGCCGGAGTTTC. Translating gives CSVGALQGRSF.

This clonotype has just a few counts. V is TRBV6-2 or TRBV6-3 and J is TRBJ2-6; 7 nucleotides align to TRBD1. The CDR3 covers 17 residues. Germline trimming cut 6 bases from V and 0 bases from J; bases unmatched to any gene: 8. CDR1 MNHEY and CDR2 SVGEGT come from the germline V gene. CDR3 region: CASRWTGTGSGANVLTF. In DNA, the CDR3 is TGTGCCAGCAGATGGACAGGAACGGGCTCTGGGGCCAACGTCCTGACTTTC.

The chain links TRBV6-5 to TRBJ1-2, with 7 bases aligning to TRBD1. The germline V gene has CDR1 MNHEY and CDR2 SVGAGI. V shed 4 bases, J shed 8 bases, and the junction held 7 bases outside the gene matches. The CDR3 runs 13 residues. Here the CDR3 DNA reads TGTGCCAGCAGTTGGGACAGTGTGAGGGGCTACACCTTC. This gives the protein CASSWDSVRGYTF.

The chain joins TRBV4-1 to TRBJ2-2; no definite D call. Trimming pared 2 bases from V and 3 bases from J, leaving 7 bases between. The V gene's germline CDR1 is MGHRA and CDR2 YSYEKL. This CDR3 is 14 amino acids long. CDR3 loop: CASSQREYTGELFF. The CDR3 DNA reads as TGCGCCAGCAGCCAAAGGGAATACACCGGGGAGCTGTTTTTT.

In its sample, this clonotype was seen a few times. The genes are TRBV19 and TRBJ1-2; no clear D gene. V was shortened by 5 bases and J by 4 bases, with 14 bases between the two germline ends. The CDR3 is 14 amino acids. Germline V CDR1 and CDR2: LNHDA, SQIVND (reference sequence). CDR3: CASSLLMVPYGYTF. In DNA form, the CDR3 reads TGTGCCAGTAGTCTGCTCATGGTTCCCTATGGCTACACCTTC.

V is TRBV6-6 and J is TRBJ2-7; no reliable D call. Trimming removed 7 bases at V and 2 bases at J, with 9 bases between. The CDR3 spans 12 residues. Germline values: CDR1 MNHNY, CDR2 SVGAGI (reference sequence). DNA of the CDR3: TGTGCCAGCATCTCGGAGACCTACGAGCAGTACTTC. Translating gives CASISETYEQYF.

A few counts support this clonotype. The chain recombines TRBV2 with TRBJ2-2, with D hard to call. Germline CDR1 SNHLY, CDR2 FYNNEI. The CDR3 consists of 15 residues. Trimming left V 1 base short and J 1 base short, with 7 bases between. CDR3 DNA sequence: TGTGCCAGCAGTGAAGACTCGAGGAACACCGGGGAGCTGTTTTTT. Protein: CASSEDSRNTGELFF. Drawing the rest from reference TRBV2 and TRBJ2-2, the complete variable domain is EPEVTQTPSHQVTQMGQEVILRCVPISNHLYFYWYRQILGQKVEFLVSFYNNEISEKSEIFDDQFSVERPDGSNFTLKIRSTKLEDSAMYFCASSEDSRNTGELFFGEGSRLTVL.